What follows are 21 T cell receptor beta chains derived from one specimen sequenced in a study of control samples from healthy donors and cancer patients (dated by TCRdb to the early 2020s). Libraries were built with the immunoSEQ multiplex PCR assay. In its TCRdb copy, this immuneACCESS table keeps in-frame sequences only and misses some clones. Where compared with another copy, unresolved V genes explain less than half of these, and the others have no known cause. Here the sample has 160,000 or so clones; around nine tenths occur a single time. The ten largest clones represent 0.68% of the sample. Source material: blood. The source of these receptors is a woman aged 25 to 39 in good health.

V usage is TRBV6-4 and J usage is TRBJ2-1, with TRBD2 matching over 7 bases. CDR3 size: 15 residues. Germline CDR1 is MRHNA and CDR2 is SNTAGT. The trim removed 4 bases at V and 6 bases at J, leaving 9 bases unmatched. The CDR3 sequence is CASSVRAGEGNEQFF. The CDR3 bases are TGTGCCAGCAGTGTCCGGGCGGGAGAGGGCAATGAGCAGTTCTTC.

CDR3 residues: CASSSLGNNQPQHF. CDR3 bases: TGTGCCAGCTCCTCCCTCGGGAACAATCAGCCCCAGCATTTT. The gene calls are TRBV19 and TRBJ1-5; D call uncertain. The CDR3 has 14 amino acids. Germline CDR1 is LNHDA and CDR2 is SQIVND (reference sequence). Trimming shortened V by 9 bases and J by 3 bases, and 15 bases separated the two germline ends.

The chain recombines TRBV4-2 with TRBJ1-5, with 7 nucleotides matching TRBD1. This CDR3 spans 16 amino acids. With 1 base clipped from V and 0 bases from J, the junction kept 3 bases outside the gene matches. Germline V gene sequence: CDR1 LGHNA, CDR2 YNFKEQ. As DNA, the CDR3 is TGTGCCAGCAGCCAAGTTGGGACAGCTAGCAATCAGCCCCAGCATTTT. This translates into CASSQVGTASNQPQHF.

This clone turned up a few times. CDR3 amino acids: CASSLAGGAGELFF. CDR3 coding DNA: TGTGCCAGCAGCTTAGCGGGGGGAGCCGGGGAGCTGTTTTTT. The chain carries TRBV7-9 and TRBJ2-2, with D possibly matching TRBD2 (6 bases). This CDR3 is 14 amino acids long. The germline gives CDR1 SEHNR, CDR2 FQNEAQ (reference sequence). Trimming removed 0 bases from V and 6 bases from J, with 8 bases in between.

The genes are TRBV5-6 and TRBJ2-1, with 9 bases identical to TRBD1. The ends lost 4 bases at V and 3 bases at J; junction bases unmatched: 5. The CDR3 contains 15 residues. Germline CDR1 and CDR2: SGHDT and YYEEEE. This chain's CDR3 is CASSEEGQGYNEQFF. The CDR3 coding sequence is TGTGCCAGCAGCGAGGAGGGACAGGGCTACAATGAGCAGTTCTTC. Using reference TRBV5-6 and TRBJ2-1 for the parts outside the CDR3, the full variable domain is DAGVTQSPTHLIKTRGQQVTLRCSPKSGHDTVSWYQQALGQGPQFIFQYYEEEERQRGNFPDRFSGHQFPNYSSELNVNALLLGDSALYLCASSEEGQGYNEQFFGPGTRLTVL.

This clone appeared a single time. The V gene is TRBV12-3 or TRBV12-4, the J gene TRBJ2-7; 9 bases align to TRBD2. CDR3 length equals 13 residues. With 5 bases clipped from V and 6 bases from J, the junction kept 5 bases outside the gene matches. CDR3 DNA: TGTGCCAGCAGTCACGGACTAGCGTTCGAGCAGTACTTC. Protein: CASSHGLAFEQYF.

The V and J genes are TRBV24-1 and TRBJ1-4; the match to TRBD1 covers 11 bases. The J segment lost 7 bases and the V segment lost 3 bases, leaving 6 bases of the junction unmatched. The CDR3 consists of 16 residues. CDR1 KGHDR and CDR2 SFDVKD come from the germline V gene. In DNA form, the CDR3 reads TGTGCCACCAGTGATCCCGGACAGGGGGCAACTGAAAAACTGTTTTTT. This translates into CATSDPGQGATEKLFF.

This clone has only one observation. The chain is built from TRBV27 and TRBJ2-3, with 7 bases identical to TRBD2. Germline values: CDR1 MNHEY, CDR2 SMNVEV (reference sequence). The CDR3 contains 17 residues. The J segment lost 2 bases and the V segment lost 1 base, leaving 9 bases of the junction unmatched. The CDR3 region is CASSLYRGGPVTDTQYF. The CDR3 coding sequence is TGTGCCAGCAGTTTATATCGGGGAGGGCCGGTCACAGATACGCAGTATTTT.

V gene TRBV18 combines with J gene TRBJ1-4; D perhaps matches TRBD1 (5 bases). The CDR3 sequence is 15 residues long. Per the germline V gene, CDR1 is KGHSH and CDR2 is LQKENI. Trimming removed 3 bases from V and 8 bases from J, with 16 bases in between. The CDR3 spells CASSPQTDWGEKLFF. The CDR3 bases are TGTGCCAGCTCACCGCAGACAGATTGGGGAGAAAAACTGTTTTTT.

The rearrangement uses TRBV28 and TRBJ1-1; D is possibly TRBD1 (6 bases). The CDR3 sequence is 15 residues long. V shed 5 bases and J shed 0 bases, with 13 bases lying between them. The germline V gene encodes CDR1 MDHEN and CDR2 SYDVKM. DNA of the CDR3: TGTGCCAGCAGTCCCACCTGGACAGTGAACACTGAAGCTTTCTTT. Its translation is CASSPTWTVNTEAFF.

CDR3 bases: TGTGCCAGCACCCTGGGGTCTAGCGGGAGAATCGGGGAGCTGTTTTTT. This sequence encodes CASTLGSSGRIGELFF. V gene TRBV5-6 combines with J gene TRBJ2-2; 10 bases align to TRBD2. CDR3 size: 16 residues. Unmatched junction bases numbered 12, after V lost 6 bases and J lost 7 bases. CDR1 SGHDT and CDR2 YYEEEE come from the germline V gene.

This sequence joins TRBV5-1 and TRBJ2-1, with TRBD2 identical over 9 bases. Germline assignment: CDR1 SGHRS and CDR2 YFSETQ. Trimming at V came to 4 bases and at J to 6 bases, leaving 20 bases not matched to a gene. The CDR3 totals 19 residues. The CDR3 loop reads CASSSLAWRAGLARNEQFF. The CDR3 region has the DNA TGCGCCAGCAGCAGCCTTGCGTGGAGAGCGGGACTAGCCCGCAATGAGCAGTTCTTC.

This clone came up a few times. The chain combines TRBV2 with TRBJ2-1, with 14 nucleotides matching TRBD2. Germline lookup yields CDR1 SNHLY and CDR2 FYNNEI. The J segment lost 2 bases and the V segment lost 7 bases, leaving 7 bases of the junction unmatched. The CDR3 spans 17 residues. CDR3 sequence: CASIRTGLAGAYNEQFF. CDR3 coding DNA: TGTGCCAGCATTCGAACGGGACTAGCGGGAGCCTACAATGAGCAGTTCTTC.

The V call is TRBV6-1, the J call TRBJ2-7, with D possibly being TRBD1 (6 bases). The germline gives CDR1 MNHNS, CDR2 SASEGT. Trimming cost V 0 bases and J 3 bases, with 12 bases left between them. The CDR3 sequence is 15 residues long. The CDR3 loop reads CASSEAYGTFYEQYF. CDR3 DNA sequence: TGTGCCAGCAGTGAAGCCTACGGGACATTCTACGAGCAGTACTTC.

This clone is a singleton in its sample. The chain couples TRBV10-3 to TRBJ1-2, with 9 nucleotides matching TRBD1. The ends lost 5 bases at V and 4 bases at J; junction bases unmatched: 2. The CDR3 has 13 amino acids. Germline CDR1 is ENHRY and CDR2 is SYGVKD. DNA for the CDR3: TGTGCCATCAGTACAGGGGGCCCCTATGGCTACACCTTC. It translates to CAISTGGPYGYTF.

The chain has TRBV7-6 and TRBJ1-5; maybe TRBD1 (5 bases). The germline gives CDR1 SGHVS, CDR2 FNYEAQ. The CDR3 has 16 residues. Trimming shortened V by 2 bases and J by 8 bases, and 19 bases separated the two germline ends. The CDR3 loop reads CASSLMGPEGRKPQHF. For the CDR3, the DNA is TGTGCCAGCAGCTTAATGGGGCCTGAGGGACGCAAGCCCCAGCATTTT.

V is TRBV28 and J is TRBJ2-1; D ambiguous. The V and J ends lost 5 bases and 8 bases respectively, with 22 bases between them. The CDR3 length is 16 residues. Germline CDR1 and CDR2: MDHEN and SYDVKM. This CDR3 reads CASSTIRAAMGDEQFF. The DNA for the CDR3 is TGTGCCAGCAGTACCATCCGGGCCGCCATGGGTGATGAGCAGTTCTTC.

The rearrangement joins TRBV28 to TRBJ2-7; D could derive from TRBD1 or TRBD2 (5 bases each). The CDR3 is 17 amino acids. Germline-derived CDR1 and CDR2 are MDHEN and SYDVKM. V was clipped by 8 bases and J by 7 bases, with 30 bases between them. This chain's CDR3 is CASLSPPGSPHEGEQYF. Written as DNA, the CDR3 is TGTGCCAGCCTATCACCGCCCGGGTCACCCCATGAGGGGGAGCAGTACTTC.

V usage is TRBV6-2 or TRBV6-3 and J usage is TRBJ2-2; 12 bases map to TRBD2. Germline V gene data show CDR1 as MNHEY and CDR2 as SVGEGT. The CDR3 covers 17 residues. V was pared by 6 bases and J by 9 bases, with 14 bases of the junction left unmatched. Here the CDR3 reads CASSLRETSGSHRELFF. For the CDR3, the DNA is TGTGCCAGCAGCCTACGCGAGACTAGCGGGAGCCACCGGGAGCTGTTTTTT.

This sequence joins TRBV11-1 and TRBJ2-7; D gene ambiguous. CDR1 SGHAT and CDR2 FQDESV come from the germline V gene (reference sequence). This CDR3 is built from 14 residues. The germline V and J ends were trimmed by 0 bases and 2 bases, with 8 bases remaining between them. CDR3 residues: CASSLATVTYEQYF. CDR3 DNA: TGTGCCAGCAGCTTAGCTACCGTTACCTACGAGCAGTACTTC.

The chain employs TRBV27 and TRBJ2-1; 9 nucleotides agree with TRBD2. The V and J ends lost 3 bases and 9 bases, in that order; junction bases with no gene match: 9. Germline assignment: CDR1 MNHEY and CDR2 SMNVEV (reference sequence). CDR3 length: 15 amino acids. DNA of the CDR3: TGTGCCAGCAGTTTCCGGACTAGCGCTTCAGGTGAGCAGTTCTTC. Protein sequence: CASSFRTSASGEQFF.